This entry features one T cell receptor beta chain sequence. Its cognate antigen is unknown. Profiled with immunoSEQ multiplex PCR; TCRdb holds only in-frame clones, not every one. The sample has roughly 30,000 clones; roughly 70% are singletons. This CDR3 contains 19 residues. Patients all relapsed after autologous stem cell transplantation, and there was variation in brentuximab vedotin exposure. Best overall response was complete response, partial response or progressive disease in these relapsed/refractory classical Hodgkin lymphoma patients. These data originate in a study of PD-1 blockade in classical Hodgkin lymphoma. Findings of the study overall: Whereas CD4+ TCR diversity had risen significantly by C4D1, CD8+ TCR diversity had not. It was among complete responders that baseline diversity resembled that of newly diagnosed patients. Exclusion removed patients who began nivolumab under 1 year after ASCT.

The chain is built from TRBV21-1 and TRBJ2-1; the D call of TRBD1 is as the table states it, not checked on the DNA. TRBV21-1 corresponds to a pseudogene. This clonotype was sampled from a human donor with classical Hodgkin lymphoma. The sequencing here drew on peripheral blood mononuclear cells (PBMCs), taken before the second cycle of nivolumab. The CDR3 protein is CASSVATGRAPVGDNEQFF. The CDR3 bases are TGTGCCAGCAGCGTAGCTACTGGAAGGGCACCGGTAGGGGACAATGAGCAGTTCTTC.